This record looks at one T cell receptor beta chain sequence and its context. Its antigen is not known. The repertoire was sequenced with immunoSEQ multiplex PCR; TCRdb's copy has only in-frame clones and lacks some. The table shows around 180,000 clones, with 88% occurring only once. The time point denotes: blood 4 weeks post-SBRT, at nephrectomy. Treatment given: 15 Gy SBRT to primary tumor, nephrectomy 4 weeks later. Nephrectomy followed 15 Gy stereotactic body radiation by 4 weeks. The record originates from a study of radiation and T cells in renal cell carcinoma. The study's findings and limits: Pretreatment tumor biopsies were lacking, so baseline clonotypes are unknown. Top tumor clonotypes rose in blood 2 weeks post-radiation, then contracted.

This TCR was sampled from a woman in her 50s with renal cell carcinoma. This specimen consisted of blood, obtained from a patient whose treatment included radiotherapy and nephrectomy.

CDR3 protein: CASSYSGRGGEKLFF. In DNA form, the CDR3 reads TGTGCCAGCAGTTACTCGGGCAGGGGAGGTGAAAAACTGTTTTTT. The V gene is TRBV6-5, the J gene TRBJ1-4, with D possibly being TRBD1 (6 bases). V lost 0 bases to trimming and J lost 7 bases, with 12 bases between them. This CDR3 is built from 15 residues. In germline, CDR1 is MNHEY, CDR2 SVGAGI.